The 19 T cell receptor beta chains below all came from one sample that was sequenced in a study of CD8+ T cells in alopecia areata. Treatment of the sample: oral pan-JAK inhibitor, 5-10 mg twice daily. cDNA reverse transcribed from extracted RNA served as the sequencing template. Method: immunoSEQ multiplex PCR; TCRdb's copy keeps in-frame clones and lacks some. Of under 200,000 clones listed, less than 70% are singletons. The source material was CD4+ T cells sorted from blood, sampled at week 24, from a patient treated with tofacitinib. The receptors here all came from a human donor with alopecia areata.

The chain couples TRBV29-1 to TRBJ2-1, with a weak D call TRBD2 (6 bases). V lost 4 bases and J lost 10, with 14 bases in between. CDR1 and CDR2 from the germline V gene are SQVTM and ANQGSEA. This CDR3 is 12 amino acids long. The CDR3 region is CSVARMRGEQFF. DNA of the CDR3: TGCAGCGTTGCTAGGATGCGGGGAGAGCAGTTCTTC.

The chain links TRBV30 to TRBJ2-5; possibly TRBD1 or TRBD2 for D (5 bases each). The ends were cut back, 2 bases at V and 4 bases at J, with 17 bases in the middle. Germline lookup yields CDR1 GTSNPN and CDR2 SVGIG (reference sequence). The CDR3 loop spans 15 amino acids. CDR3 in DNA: TGTGCCTGGAGTCTCCCTTTAGGGGAGATAGAGACCCAGTACTTC. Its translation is CAWSLPLGEIETQYF.

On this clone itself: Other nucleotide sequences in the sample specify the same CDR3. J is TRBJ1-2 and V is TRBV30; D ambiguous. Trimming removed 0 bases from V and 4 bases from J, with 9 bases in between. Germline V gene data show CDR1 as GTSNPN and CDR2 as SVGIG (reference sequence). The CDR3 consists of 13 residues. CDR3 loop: CAWSVGPTYGYTF. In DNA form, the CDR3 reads TGTGCCTGGAGTGTTGGACCGACCTATGGCTACACCTTC.

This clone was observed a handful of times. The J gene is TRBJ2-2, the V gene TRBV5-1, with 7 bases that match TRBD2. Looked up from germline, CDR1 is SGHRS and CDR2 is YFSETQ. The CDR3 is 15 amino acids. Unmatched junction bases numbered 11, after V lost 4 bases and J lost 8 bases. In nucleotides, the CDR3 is TGCGCCAGCAGCCTCAACGCCCGAGCGGGGGGGGAGCTGTTTTTT. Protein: CASSLNARAGGELFF.

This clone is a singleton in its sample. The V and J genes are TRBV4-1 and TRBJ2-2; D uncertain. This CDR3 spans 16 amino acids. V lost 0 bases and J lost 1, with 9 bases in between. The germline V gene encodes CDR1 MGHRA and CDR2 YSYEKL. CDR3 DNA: TGCGCCAGCAGCCAAGAGGGGATCGGGAACACCGGGGAGCTGTTTTTT. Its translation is CASSQEGIGNTGELFF.

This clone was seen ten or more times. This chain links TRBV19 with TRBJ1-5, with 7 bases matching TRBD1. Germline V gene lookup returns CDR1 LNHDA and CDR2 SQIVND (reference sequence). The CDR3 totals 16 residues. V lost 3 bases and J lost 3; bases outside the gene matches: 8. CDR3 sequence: CASSIVAGGDNQPQHF. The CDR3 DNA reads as TGTGCCAGTAGTATTGTGGCAGGGGGAGACAATCAGCCCCAGCATTTT.

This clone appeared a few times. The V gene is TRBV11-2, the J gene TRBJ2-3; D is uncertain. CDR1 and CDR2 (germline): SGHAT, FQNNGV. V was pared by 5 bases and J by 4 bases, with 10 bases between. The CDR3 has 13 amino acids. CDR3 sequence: CASSPALSDTQYF. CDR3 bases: TGTGCCAGCAGCCCAGCATTATCAGATACGCAGTATTTT.

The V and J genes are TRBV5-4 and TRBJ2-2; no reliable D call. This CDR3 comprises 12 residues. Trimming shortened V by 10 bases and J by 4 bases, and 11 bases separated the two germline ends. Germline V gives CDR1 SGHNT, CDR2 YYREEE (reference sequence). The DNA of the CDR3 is TGTGCCGTCCCACAAGGCACCGGGGAGCTGTTTTTT. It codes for CAVPQGTGELFF.

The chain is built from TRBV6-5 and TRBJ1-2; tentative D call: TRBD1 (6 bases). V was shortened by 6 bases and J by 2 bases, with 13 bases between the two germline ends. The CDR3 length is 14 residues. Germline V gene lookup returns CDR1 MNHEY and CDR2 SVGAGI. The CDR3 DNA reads TGTGCCAGCAGACCTGGAACAGGGAACTATGGCTACACCTTC. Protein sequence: CASRPGTGNYGYTF.

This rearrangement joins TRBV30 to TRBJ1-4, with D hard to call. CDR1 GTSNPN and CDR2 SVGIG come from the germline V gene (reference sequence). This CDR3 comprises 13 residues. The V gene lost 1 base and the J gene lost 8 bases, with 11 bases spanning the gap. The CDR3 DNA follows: TGTGCCTGGAGTGGCAGCGACCGGGAAAAACTGTTTTTT. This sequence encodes CAWSGSDREKLFF.

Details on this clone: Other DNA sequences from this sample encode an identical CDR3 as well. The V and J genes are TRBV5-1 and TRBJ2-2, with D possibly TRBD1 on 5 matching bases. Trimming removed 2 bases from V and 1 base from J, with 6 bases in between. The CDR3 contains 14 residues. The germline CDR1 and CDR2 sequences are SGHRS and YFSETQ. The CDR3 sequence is CASSLGQNTGELFF. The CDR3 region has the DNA TGCGCCAGCAGCTTAGGACAGAACACCGGGGAGCTGTTTTTT. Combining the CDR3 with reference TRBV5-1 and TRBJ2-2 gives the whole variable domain KAGVTQTPRYLIKTRGQQVTLSCSPISGHRSVSWYQQTPGQGLQFLFEYFSETQRNKGNFPGRFSGRQFSNSRSEMNVSTLELGDSALYLCASSLGQNTGELFFGEGSRLTVL.

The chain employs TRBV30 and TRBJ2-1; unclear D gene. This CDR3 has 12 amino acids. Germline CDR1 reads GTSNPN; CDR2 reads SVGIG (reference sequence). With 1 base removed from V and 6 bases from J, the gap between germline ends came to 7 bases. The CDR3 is CAWSGGPNEQFF. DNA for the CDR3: TGTGCCTGGAGTGGTGGGCCCAATGAGCAGTTCTTC.

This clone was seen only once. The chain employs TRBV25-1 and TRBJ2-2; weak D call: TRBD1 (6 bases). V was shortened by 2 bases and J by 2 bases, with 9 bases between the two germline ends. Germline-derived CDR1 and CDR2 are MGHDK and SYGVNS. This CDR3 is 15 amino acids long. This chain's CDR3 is CASSERGSNTGELFF. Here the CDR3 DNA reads TGTGCCAGCAGTGAAAGGGGGTCTAACACCGGGGAGCTGTTTTTT.

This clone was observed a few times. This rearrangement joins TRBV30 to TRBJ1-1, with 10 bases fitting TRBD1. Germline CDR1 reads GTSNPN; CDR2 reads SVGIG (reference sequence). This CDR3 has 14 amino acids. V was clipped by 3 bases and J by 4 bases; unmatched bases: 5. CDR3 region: CAWRTGGDGTEAFF. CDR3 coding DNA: TGTGCCTGGAGGACAGGGGGCGACGGCACTGAAGCTTTCTTT.

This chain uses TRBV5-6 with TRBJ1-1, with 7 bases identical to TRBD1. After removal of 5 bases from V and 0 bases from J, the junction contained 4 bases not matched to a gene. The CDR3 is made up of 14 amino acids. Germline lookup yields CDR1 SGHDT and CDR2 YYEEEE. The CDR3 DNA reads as TGTGCCAGCAGACCGGGACAGCTGAACACTGAAGCTTTCTTT. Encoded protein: CASRPGQLNTEAFF.

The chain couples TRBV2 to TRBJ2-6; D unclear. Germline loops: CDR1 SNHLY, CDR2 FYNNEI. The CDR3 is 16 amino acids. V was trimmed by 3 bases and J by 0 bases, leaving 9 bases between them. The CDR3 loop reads CASSDTLISGANVLTF. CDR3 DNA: TGTGCCAGCAGTGACACCTTGATCTCTGGGGCCAACGTCCTGACTTTC.

CDR3 sequence reads: CASRPNRSQRQTQYF. CDR3 sequence (DNA): TGTGCCAGCAGACCAAACAGGTCCCAGCGACAGACCCAGTACTTC. This sequence joins TRBV6-5 and TRBJ2-5, with D tentatively TRBD1 (5 bases). The germline CDR1 and CDR2 sequences are MNHEY and SVGAGI. CDR3 size: 15 residues. The V gene lost 6 bases and the J gene lost 6 bases, with 20 bases spanning the gap.

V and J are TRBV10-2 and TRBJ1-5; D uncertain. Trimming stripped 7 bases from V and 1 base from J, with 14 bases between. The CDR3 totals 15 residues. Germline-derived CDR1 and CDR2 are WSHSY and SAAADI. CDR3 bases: TGCGCCAGCACCCGTGGGGTTAGCAGCAATCAGCCCCAGCATTTT. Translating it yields CASTRGVSSNQPQHF.

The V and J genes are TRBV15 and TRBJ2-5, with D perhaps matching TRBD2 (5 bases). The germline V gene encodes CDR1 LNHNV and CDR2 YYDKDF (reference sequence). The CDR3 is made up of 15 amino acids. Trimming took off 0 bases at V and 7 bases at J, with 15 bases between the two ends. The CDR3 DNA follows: TGTGCCACCAGCAGAGACCTAAACCCCGGGGTGACCCAGTACTTC. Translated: CATSRDLNPGVTQYF.